The entry below describes one TCR beta chain. Clones were read by immunoSEQ multiplex PCR, and TCRdb kept only the in-frame ones, dropping some. The data contain some 25,000 clones, roughly 91% of them singletons. The sample is drawn from a study of T cell changes during pregnancy in multiple sclerosis. In germline, CDR1 is SEHNR, CDR2 FQNEAQ (reference sequence). V lost 5 bases, J lost 2 bases, and 8 bases stayed unmatched. The CDR3 has 16 amino acids. This rearrangement joins TRBV7-9 to TRBJ2-3; 9 positions agree with TRBD1. This clonotype was sampled from a female donor in good health, enrolled as a control in a pregnancy study. Sequenced material: CD4+ T cells from peripheral blood mononuclear cells, taken in the first trimester of pregnancy. This chain's CDR3 is CASSGDRDGATDTQYF. The CDR3, as DNA: TGTGCCAGCAGCGGGGACAGGGACGGGGCCACAGATACGCAGTATTTT.